Presented here are 5 T cell receptor beta chains from one specimen sequenced in a study of cytomegalovirus exposure and HLA in healthy donors. It was with 60 Vbeta and 13 Jbeta primers that the PCR ran. Using immunoSEQ multiplex PCR, the repertoire was profiled, and TCRdb retains in-frame clones only, with some absent. This sample has 100,000 or so clones; about two thirds occur once, and the top ten carry 2% to 2.5%. Sequencing was done on a sample of PBMCs. The source is a man aged 50-60 years in good health and CMV-seronegative.

The V and J genes are TRBV7-9 and TRBJ2-1; D is possibly TRBD2 (6 bases). Germline-derived CDR1 and CDR2 are SEHNR and FQNEAQ (reference sequence). V lost 2 bases, J lost 13 bases, and 12 bases lay in between. This CDR3 region has 12 residues. Here the CDR3 DNA reads TGTGCCAGCAGCTTAACCGGGACTCAACAGTTCTTC. It encodes CASSLTGTQQFF.

The chain employs TRBV7-9 and TRBJ2-7; 10 bases are a match to TRBD1. CDR1 and CDR2 (germline): SEHNR, FQNEAQ (reference sequence). Losses at the gene ends were 5 bases for V and 3 bases for J; bases not matched to a gene: 4. This CDR3 is 14 amino acids long. CDR3 DNA: TGTGCCAGCAGCCATCGGACAGGGGGCTACGAGCAGTACTTC. It yields the protein CASSHRTGGYEQYF. Variable domain in full (rest from reference TRBV7-9 and TRBJ2-7): DTGVSQNPRHKITKRGQNVTFRCDPISEHNRLYWYRQTLGQGPEFLTYFQNEAQLEKSRLLSDRFSAERPKGSFSTLEIQRTEQGDSAMYLCASSHRTGGYEQYFGPGTRLTVT.

The V gene is TRBV7-9, the J gene TRBJ1-5; D is perhaps TRBD1 (6 bases). CDR3 size: 14 residues. Germline loops: CDR1 SEHNR, CDR2 FQNEAQ (reference sequence). Trimming removed 4 bases from V and 3 bases from J, with 10 bases in between. The CDR3 DNA reads TGTGCCAGCAGCTCACAGGGATTCAATCAGCCCCAGCATTTT. Its translation is CASSSQGFNQPQHF.

The table lists this clone with a count of one. This chain joins TRBV14 and TRBJ2-1, with 10 nucleotides matching TRBD2. Germline V gives CDR1 SGHDN, CDR2 FVKESK. CDR3 length equals 16 residues. V was pared by 0 bases and J by 3 bases, with 2 bases of the junction left unmatched. This CDR3 reads CASSQESGGGYNEQFF. CDR3 nucleotides: TGTGCCAGCAGCCAAGAAAGCGGGGGGGGCTACAATGAGCAGTTCTTC. The variable domain in full, completed from reference TRBV14 and TRBJ2-1, reads EAGVTQFPSHSVIEKGQTVTLRCDPISGHDNLYWYRRVMGKEIKFLLHFVKESKQDESGMPNNRFLAERTGGTYSTLKVQPAELEDSGVYFCASSQESGGGYNEQFFGPGTRLTVL.

The chain recombines TRBV29-1 with TRBJ1-1; D unresolved. Deletions cut 7 bases from V and 0 bases from J, with 3 bases between. Germline V gene sequence: CDR1 SQVTM, CDR2 ANQGSEA. The CDR3 loop spans 10 amino acids. The CDR3 DNA follows: TGCAGCGGTATGAACACTGAAGCTTTCTTT. Translating gives CSGMNTEAFF.